The clone carrying this TCR beta chain has only a few counts. Its antigen remains unidentified. The V end lost 5 bases, the J end lost 0 bases, and 8 bases lay between the germline ends. The CDR3 spans 14 residues. Germline V gene data show CDR1 as LNHDA and CDR2 as SQIVND (reference sequence). Unique molecular identifiers featured in how the TCRbeta library was prepared. TCRdb independently ran MiXCR on the PCR reads; one entry per CDR3 protein. This table has 480,000 or so distinct CDR3 sequences, more than 9% appearing once. This specimen comes from a study of T-cell reconstitution after alpha-beta-depleted transplantation in children. Broader study findings: After transplant, high TCRbeta diversity at day 60 in some patients arose from surviving recipient T cells and thymic progenitors. By about two months after transplant, alpha-beta T cells reportedly arose from several hundred graft clones that had expanded. Most T-cell counts and diversity one year after the transplant came from T cells that were newly produced.

The rearrangement uses TRBV19 and TRBJ2-1; D unclear. This TCR came from a child between 2 and 9 years old with inherited bone marrow failure, due to receive a stem cell transplant. The sequencing used PBMCs, collected before TCRalphabeta/CD19-depleted stem cell transplant. CDR3 in DNA: TGTGCCAGTAGTTCCAAAAGCTCCTACAATGAGCAGTTCTTC. Translated, it gives CASSSKSSYNEQFF.